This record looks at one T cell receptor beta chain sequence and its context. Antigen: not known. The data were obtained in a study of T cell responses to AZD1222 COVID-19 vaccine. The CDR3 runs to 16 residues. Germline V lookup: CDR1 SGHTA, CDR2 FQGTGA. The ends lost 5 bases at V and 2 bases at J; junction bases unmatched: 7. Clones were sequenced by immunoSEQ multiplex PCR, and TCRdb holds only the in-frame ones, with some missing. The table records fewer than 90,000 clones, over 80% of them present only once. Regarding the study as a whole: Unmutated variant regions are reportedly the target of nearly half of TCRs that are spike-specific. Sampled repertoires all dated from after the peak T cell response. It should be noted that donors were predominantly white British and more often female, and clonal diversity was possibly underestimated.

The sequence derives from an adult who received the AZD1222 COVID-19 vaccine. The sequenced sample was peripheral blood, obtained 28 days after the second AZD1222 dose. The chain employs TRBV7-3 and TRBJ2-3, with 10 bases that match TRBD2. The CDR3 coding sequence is TGTGCCAGCAGCCCAAGGCTAGCGGGAGTCACAGATACGCAGTATTTT. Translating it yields CASSPRLAGVTDTQYF.